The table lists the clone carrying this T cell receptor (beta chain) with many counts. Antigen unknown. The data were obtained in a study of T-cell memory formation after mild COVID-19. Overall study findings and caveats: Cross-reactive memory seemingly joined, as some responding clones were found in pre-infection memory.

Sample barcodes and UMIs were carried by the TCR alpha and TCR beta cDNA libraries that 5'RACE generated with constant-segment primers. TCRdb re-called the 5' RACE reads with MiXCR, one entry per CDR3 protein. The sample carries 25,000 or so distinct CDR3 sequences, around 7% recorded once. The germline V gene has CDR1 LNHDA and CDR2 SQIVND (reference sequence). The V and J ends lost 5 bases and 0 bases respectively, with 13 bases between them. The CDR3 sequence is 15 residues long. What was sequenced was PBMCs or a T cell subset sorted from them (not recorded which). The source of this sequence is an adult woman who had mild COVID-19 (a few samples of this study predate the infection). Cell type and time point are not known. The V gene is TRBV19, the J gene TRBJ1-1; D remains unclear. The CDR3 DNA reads TGTGCCAGTAGTCCCTTTCTCGACTTGAACACTGAAGCTTTCTTT. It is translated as CASSPFLDLNTEAFF.